This T cell receptor beta chain was found in a study of blood T cell dynamics during melanoma immunotherapy. Per germline, CDR1 MNHNS and CDR2 SASEGT. J was trimmed by 2 bases and V by 1 base; bases with no gene match: 10. The CDR3 has 18 residues. Time point in this sample: pre-treatment baseline. Only in-frame clones appear in the TCRdb table, and some are missing; sequencing was by immunoSEQ multiplex PCR. This table holds roughly 22,000 clones, around nine tenths found once. The receptor was derived from a human donor with melanoma. The chain has TRBV6-1 and TRBJ2-3, with 9 nucleotides matching TRBD2. Sequencing was performed on blood, taken from a patient treated with checkpoint blockade. CDR3 amino acids: CASSEVMAGGPNTDTQYF. The DNA for the CDR3 is TGTGCCAGCAGTGAAGTGATGGCGGGAGGGCCCAACACAGATACGCAGTATTTT.